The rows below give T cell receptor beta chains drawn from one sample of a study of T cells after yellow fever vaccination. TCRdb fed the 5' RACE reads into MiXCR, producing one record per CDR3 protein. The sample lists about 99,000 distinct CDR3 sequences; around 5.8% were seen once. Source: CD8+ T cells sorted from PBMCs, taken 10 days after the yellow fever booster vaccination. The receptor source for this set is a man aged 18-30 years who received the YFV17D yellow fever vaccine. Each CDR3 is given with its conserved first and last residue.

CSVDEGADEQFF TRBJ2-1 TRBV29-1
CASSYDSYNEQFF TRBJ2-1 TRBV6-2/TRBV6-3
CASSPLKTGEKLFF TRBJ1-4 TRBV12-3/TRBV12-4
CAISDYHAIQGALDF TRBJ2-3 TRBV10-3
CASSIGVYNEQFF TRBJ2-1 TRBV19
CASSRGGLGLNNEQFF TRBJ2-1 TRBV5-5
CASSVGGTGIHTGELFF TRBJ2-2 TRBV9
CASPVPYLGTEAFF TRBJ1-1 TRBV7-9
CASSLGTQIYGYTF TRBJ1-2 TRBV12-3/TRBV12-4
CASSLLHNNEQFF TRBJ2-1 TRBV5-1
CAISESGGGIQETQYF TRBJ2-5 TRBV10-3
CSVSAGGTYNEQFF TRBJ2-1 TRBV29-1
CASSLRDSSTDTQYF TRBJ2-3 TRBV5-1
CASSPSGQANNQPQHF TRBJ1-5 TRBV12-3/TRBV12-4
CASSASTGLGYF TRBJ2-5 TRBV12-3/TRBV12-4
CASSLPGVNTEAFF TRBJ1-1 TRBV7-8
CASSRLADFYEQYF TRBJ2-7 TRBV19
CASSLAGEAKNIQYF TRBJ2-4 TRBV5-1
CASSFSLPRGTDTQYF TRBJ2-3 TRBV12-3/TRBV12-4
CTSSQTGGETYEQYF TRBJ2-7 TRBV1
CASSQDRGGGNGYTF TRBJ1-2 TRBV4-3
CASSQEASGGLGDTQYF TRBJ2-3 TRBV4-2
CASSYSTGTNIQYF TRBJ2-4 TRBV6-5
CASSPRRLEYQETQYF TRBJ2-5 TRBV7-9
CASSLTSTDTQYF TRBJ2-3 TRBV6-2/TRBV6-3
CSAHRGARETQYF TRBJ2-5 TRBV20-1
CASSEGAPGTPGETQYF TRBJ2-5 TRBV2
CASSFGTAGYTF TRBJ1-2 TRBV12-3/TRBV12-4
CASSVGKGGSYGYTF TRBJ1-2 TRBV4-3
CSVRGGRDEQYF TRBJ2-7 TRBV29-1
CASRGGGAGETQYF TRBJ2-5 TRBV27
CASSIIPAGGFETQYF TRBJ2-5 TRBV19
CSADTENTEAFF TRBJ1-1 TRBV20-1
CASSIRAVTLNTEAFF TRBJ1-1 TRBV19
CASSAGTSEYNEQFF TRBJ2-1 TRBV5-1
CASSKEEASSYNEQFF TRBJ2-1 TRBV21-1
CASSLGYNQPQHF TRBJ1-5 TRBV5-4
CASRSDGGMGYGYTF TRBJ1-2 TRBV5-4
CASSLGTSGANEQFF TRBJ2-1 TRBV7-8
CASNAGGPLHF TRBJ1-6 TRBV19
CASPGGRRTYGYTF TRBJ1-2 TRBV30
CASSLTYTGELFF TRBJ2-2 TRBV5-1
CASSQPGQMNTEAFF TRBJ1-1 TRBV4-3
CASSLAFSPGAAGYTF TRBJ1-2 TRBV7-2
CASSVGQASQETQYF TRBJ2-5 TRBV9
CASAQGVYTDTQYF TRBJ2-3 TRBV5-1
CSATASGGAEKSSYNEQFF TRBJ2-1 TRBV20-1
CASSSRDRGSYEQYF TRBJ2-7 TRBV19
CASSSTSGTGELFF TRBJ2-2 TRBV7-8
CAINEGQGADNEQFF TRBJ2-1 TRBV10-3
CASSYGGLQETQYF TRBJ2-5 TRBV6-5
CASSQDGGASSPLHF TRBJ1-6 TRBV4-1
CASSRTEDNYNEQFF TRBJ2-1 TRBV4-1